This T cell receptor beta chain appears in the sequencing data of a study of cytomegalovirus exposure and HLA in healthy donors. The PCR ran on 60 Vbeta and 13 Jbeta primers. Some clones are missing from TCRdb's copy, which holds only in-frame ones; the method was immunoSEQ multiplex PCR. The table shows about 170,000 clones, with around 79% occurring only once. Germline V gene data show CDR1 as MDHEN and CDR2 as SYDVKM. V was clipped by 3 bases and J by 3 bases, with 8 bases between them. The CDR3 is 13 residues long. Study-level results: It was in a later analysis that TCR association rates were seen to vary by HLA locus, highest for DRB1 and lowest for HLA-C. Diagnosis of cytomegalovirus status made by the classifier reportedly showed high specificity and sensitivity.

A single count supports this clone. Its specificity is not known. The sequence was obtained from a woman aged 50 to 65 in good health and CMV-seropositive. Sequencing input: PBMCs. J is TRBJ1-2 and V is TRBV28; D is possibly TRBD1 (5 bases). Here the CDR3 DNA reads TGTGCCAGCAGTTTCGGCAGGGACTATGGCTACACCTTC. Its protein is CASSFGRDYGYTF.